This TCR beta chain was identified during a study of T cells after yellow fever vaccination. Germline V gives CDR1 SGHRS, CDR2 YFSETQ. The CDR3 extends over 14 amino acids. Deletions cut 6 bases from V and 2 bases from J, with 9 bases between. TCRdb re-called the 5' RACE reads with MiXCR, one entry per CDR3 protein. The table has 25,000 or so distinct CDR3 sequences, over 3.5% seen once. This clonotype showed up many times. The source is a man aged 18-30 years who received the YFV17D yellow fever vaccine. This chain connects TRBV5-1 to TRBJ2-6; no clear D gene. Sequenced here: PBMCs, either bulk or a sorted T-cell subset (CD4+, CD8+, memory, or dextramer-sorted; not recorded which), sampled on the day of the yellow fever booster vaccination. DNA for the CDR3: TGCGCCAGCACCTTTAATCCTGGGGCCAACGTCCTGACTTTC. Translated, it gives CASTFNPGANVLTF.